These T cell receptor beta chains were read from a single sample in a study of cytomegalovirus exposure and HLA in healthy donors. Assay: immunoSEQ multiplex PCR; the TCRdb copy retains only in-frame clones and omits some. The profile shows around 140,000 clones, approximately 60% of them singletons. The sequencing input was PBMCs. Every receptor here comes from a middle-aged woman in good health and CMV-seronegative. Each CDR3 is given with its conserved first and last residue. A D gene is named only where the DNA matches it firmly. Part of the rows lack a size; the others show once, few, many or a class for expanded clones.

j_call	cdr3_length	v_call	d_call	clone_size	cdr3_nt	cdr3_aa
TRBJ2-2	17	TRBV4-3	.	.	TGCGCCAGCAGCCAAGATAGGGCGGGGGCATCTACCGGGGAGCTGTTTTTT	CASSQDRAGASTGELFF
TRBJ2-5	15	TRBV9	.	.	TGTGCCAGCAGCGCGCGTGGAGGGGGCCAGGAGACCCAGTACTTC	CASSARGGGQETQYF
TRBJ2-3	15	TRBV6-1	TRBD2	.	TGTGCCAGCAGTGAATTAGCGGGGGGCCTAGATACGCAGTATTTT	CASSELAGGLDTQYF
TRBJ1-4	14	TRBV30	.	.	TGTGCCTGGAGTGTTGGGGAGGCTAATGAAAAACTGTTTTTT	CAWSVGEANEKLFF
TRBJ1-1	13	TRBV29-1	.	.	TGCAGCGTGAGGGAAGGGGGGGGGACTGAAGCTTTCTTT	CSVREGGGTEAFF
TRBJ1-6	13	TRBV30	TRBD1	.	TGTGCCTCTCAGGGGGAAAAAAATTCACCCCTCCACTTT	CASQGEKNSPLHF
TRBJ1-1	14	TRBV7-3	.	.	TGTGCCAGCAGCGCTAATCTGGGGGGAACTGAAGCTTTCTTT	CASSANLGGTEAFF
TRBJ2-7	14	TRBV5-1	.	few	TGCGCCAGCAGCTTGGAGGGGGGGCGATACGAGCAGTACTTC	CASSLEGGRYEQYF
TRBJ1-2	18	TRBV19	TRBD1	.	TGTGCCAGTAGTATTCAAGGGACAGGGACCAATCCATACTATGGCTACACCTTC	CASSIQGTGTNPYYGYTF
TRBJ2-2	14	TRBV25-1	TRBD2	few	TGTGCCAGCGCGGGACTAGCGGGGGACGGGGAGCTGTTTTTT	CASAGLAGDGELFF
TRBJ2-7	15	TRBV5-8	TRBD1	.	TGTGCCAGCAGCTTTATTGACAGGGGGATCTACGAGCAGTACTTC	CASSFIDRGIYEQYF
TRBJ1-2	15	TRBV7-2	.	.	TGTGCCAGCAGCTTAGGGGAAGGGGTTGCCTATGGCTACACCTTC	CASSLGEGVAYGYTF
TRBJ2-3	15	TRBV7-2	TRBD1	.	TGTGCCAGCAGCTGGACAGGGACCGTCACAGATACGCAGTATTTT	CASSWTGTVTDTQYF
TRBJ1-3	15	TRBV9	TRBD1	.	TGTGCCAGCAGACCCGGGACAGGGGGAGGAAACACCATATATTTT	CASRPGTGGGNTIYF
TRBJ1-1	15	TRBV5-4	.	.	TGTGCCAGCAGCTTCTTACAGGGTGAGAAGACTGAAGCTTTCTTT	CASSFLQGEKTEAFF
TRBJ2-2	14	TRBV7-9	.	.	TGTGCCAGCACGGAGGGCTCGGTTCGGGGGGAGCTGTTTTTT	CASTEGSVRGELFF
TRBJ2-5	14	TRBV7-6	.	.	TGTGCCAGCAGCTTACCAGGGGACCAAGAGACCCAGTACTTC	CASSLPGDQETQYF
TRBJ2-2	14	TRBV7-3	.	few	TGTGCCAGCAGCTCAACATACTCCACCGGGGAGCTGTTTTTT	CASSSTYSTGELFF
TRBJ2-7	14	TRBV6-1	TRBD1	.	TGTGCCAGCAGAGTTGGGACAGGGGCCTACGAGCAGTACTTC	CASRVGTGAYEQYF